These 31 T cell receptor beta chains originate from one sample sequenced in a study of blood T cell repertoires in COVID-19. The assay was immunoSEQ multiplex PCR, and TCRdb's table has in-frame clones only and misses some. The top ten clones hold 8.3% of a sample with roughly 500,000 clones, around 85% of them seen once. The sequenced material came from PBMCs or T cells enriched from blood (not recorded which). These receptors all come from an older woman who had recovered from COVID-19.

CDR3 coding DNA: TGCGCCAGCAGTGAGTACAGGGAATATAATTCACCCCTCCACTTT. Translation: CASSEYREYNSPLHF. The genes are TRBV10-2 and TRBJ1-6, with D tentatively TRBD1 (6 bases). The germline V gene has CDR1 WSHSY and CDR2 SAAADI. This CDR3 has 15 residues. The V and J ends lost 1 base and 4 bases respectively, with 8 bases between them.

The J gene is TRBJ1-3, the V gene TRBV9; maybe TRBD1 (6 bases). The CDR3 contains 14 residues. Germline V gives CDR1 SGDLS, CDR2 YYNGEE. V lost 3 bases and J lost 3, with 10 bases in between. The CDR3 loop is CASSEDSLGNTIYF. The CDR3 DNA follows: TGTGCCAGCAGCGAGGACAGTCTTGGAAACACCATATATTTT.

This chain connects TRBV7-8 to TRBJ2-5; 7 bases agree with TRBD1. Trimming took 2 bases from V and 7 from J; bases not matched to a gene: 10. Germline CDR1 SGHVS, CDR2 FQNEAQ. CDR3 length: 15 amino acids. As DNA, the CDR3 is TGTGCCAGCAGCTTAACCGGAGACAGGGCAGGGACCCAGTACTTC. The encoded protein is CASSLTGDRAGTQYF.

This clone was observed once. CDR3 nucleotide sequence: TGTGCCATCAACCAAGCCGGGACTAGCAACGAGCAGTACTTC. Translating gives CAINQAGTSNEQYF. V usage is TRBV10-3 and J usage is TRBJ2-7, with TRBD2 matching 9 bases. Per the germline V gene, CDR1 is ENHRY and CDR2 is SYGVKD. The CDR3 contains 14 residues. Trimming took 7 bases from V and 5 from J; bases not matched to a gene: 9.

The chain combines TRBV5-5 with TRBJ1-5, with TRBD1 identical over 7 bases. Germline values: CDR1 SGHKS, CDR2 YYEKEE (reference sequence). The CDR3 has 13 residues. J was trimmed by 5 bases and V by 2 bases; bases with no gene match: 1. This CDR3 is CASSFQGDQPQHF. For the CDR3, the DNA is TGTGCCAGCAGCTTTCAGGGGGATCAGCCCCAGCATTTT.

The genes are TRBV10-2 and TRBJ1-5, with 8 bases identical to TRBD1. The germline CDR1 and CDR2 sequences are WSHSY and SAAADI. The CDR3 runs to 12 residues. The V and J ends lost 6 bases and 5 bases, in that order; junction bases with no gene match: 0. The CDR3 sequence is CASRDRDQPQHF. The CDR3 DNA sequence: TGCGCCAGCAGGGACAGGGATCAGCCCCAGCATTTT.

V usage is TRBV19 and J usage is TRBJ2-7; no firm D call. The length of the CDR3 is 15 residues. Trimming pared 1 base from V and 2 bases from J, leaving 12 bases between. Germline values: CDR1 LNHDA, CDR2 SQIVND (reference sequence). CDR3 amino acids: CASSIGVYKTYEQYF. CDR3 DNA: TGTGCCAGTAGTATAGGTGTTTACAAGACCTACGAGCAGTACTTC.

This clone was counted a single time. This rearrangement joins TRBV7-9 to TRBJ1-4; D is unclear. CDR3 length: 17 residues. V dropped 4 bases and J dropped 0 bases, with 15 bases sitting between them. The germline V gene encodes CDR1 SEHNR and CDR2 FQNEAQ (reference sequence). This CDR3 is CASSSRLEGATNEKLFF. CDR3 bases: TGTGCCAGCAGCTCGAGACTAGAGGGTGCAACTAATGAAAAACTGTTTTTT.

This sequence joins TRBV5-6 and TRBJ2-7; 10 nucleotides agree with TRBD1. J lost 6 bases, V lost 0 bases, and 9 bases had no gene match. The CDR3 has 16 residues. Germline V gene data show CDR1 as SGHDT and CDR2 as YYEEEE. CDR3 nucleotide sequence: TGTGCCAGCAGCTTGGGTCGCGACAGGGGGCCGGTCGAGCAGTACGTC. Protein sequence: CASSLGRDRGPVEQYV.

This chain uses TRBV7-9 with TRBJ2-3; TRBD1 aligns across 9 bases. The junction had 12 bases not matched to a gene; V was cut back by 5 bases and J by 6 bases. This CDR3 contains 16 residues. CDR1 is SEHNR, CDR2 FQNEAQ, per germline (reference sequence). CDR3 in amino acids: CASSRGPGQGFDTQYF. The CDR3 region has the DNA TGTGCCAGCAGCCGCGGCCCGGGACAGGGTTTCGATACGCAGTATTTT.

The chain recombines TRBV11-2 with TRBJ1-6, with D possibly being TRBD1 (5 bases). This CDR3 has 14 amino acids. Trimming cost V 4 bases and J 6 bases, with 10 bases left between them. Germline-derived CDR1 and CDR2 are SGHAT and FQNNGV. The CDR3 nucleotides are TGTGCCAGCAGCTCCAGGGAAACTAATTCACCCCTCCACTTT. Its translation: CASSSRETNSPLHF.

This chain uses TRBV27 with TRBJ1-2; 10 bases agree with TRBD1. V lost 5 bases and J lost 4; bases outside the gene matches: 13. The germline CDR1 and CDR2 sequences are MNHEY and SMNVEV (reference sequence). The CDR3 runs to 17 residues. The CDR3 nucleotides read TGTGCCAGCAGTCCATTAGGGGGACAGGGGAGGACCTATGGCTACACCTTC. It encodes CASSPLGGQGRTYGYTF.

This clone came up once. The V call is TRBV2, the J call TRBJ1-1, with 10 bases matching TRBD1. The CDR3 loop spans 15 amino acids. Germline trimming cut 6 bases from V and 4 bases from J; bases unmatched to any gene: 8. CDR1 is SNHLY, CDR2 FYNNEI, per germline. CDR3 nucleotide sequence: TGTGCCAGCAGAGTTTGGGACAGGGGAGGCACTGAAGCTTTCTTT. As protein: CASRVWDRGGTEAFF. Filled out from reference TRBV2 and TRBJ1-1, the complete variable domain reads EPEVTQTPSHQVTQMGQEVILRCVPISNHLYFYWYRQILGQKVEFLVSFYNNEISEKSEIFDDQFSVERPDGSNFTLKIRSTKLEDSAMYFCASRVWDRGGTEAFFGQGTRLTVV.

The chain carries TRBV5-6 and TRBJ1-5, with a tentative D call TRBD1 (5 bases). Germline assignment: CDR1 SGHDT and CDR2 YYEEEE. With 3 bases removed from V and 7 bases from J, the gap between germline ends came to 11 bases. CDR3 length: 13 residues. In DNA form, the CDR3 reads TGTGCCAGCAGCTCAGGGCTTTGGCAGCCCCAGCATTTT. It is translated as CASSSGLWQPQHF.

The V gene is TRBV27, the J gene TRBJ1-5, with D perhaps matching TRBD1 (5 bases). Germline CDR1 and CDR2: MNHEY and SMNVEV (reference sequence). With 7 bases removed from V and 4 bases from J, the gap between germline ends came to 11 bases. The CDR3 is made up of 13 amino acids. CDR3 loop: CASKRTYNQPQHF. As DNA, the CDR3 is TGTGCCAGCAAACGGACATATAATCAGCCCCAGCATTTT.

The chain has TRBV2 and TRBJ1-6; TRBD1 matches 8 bases. J gave up 9 bases and V 5 bases, and 3 bases lay outside the gene matches. The CDR3 consists of 13 residues. Germline CDR1 and CDR2: SNHLY and FYNNEI. In DNA, the CDR3 is TGTGCCAGCAGTACAGGGGGACCTTCACCCCTCCACTTT. Protein sequence: CASSTGGPSPLHF.

The V call is TRBV19, the J call TRBJ2-7; D unresolved. Trimming removed 10 bases at V and 5 bases at J, with 18 bases between. CDR1 and CDR2 from the germline V gene are LNHDA and SQIVND (reference sequence). The CDR3 has 13 residues. This CDR3 is CATFSRPLNEQYV. CDR3 nucleotide sequence: TGTGCCACCTTCAGTCGTCCCCTTAACGAGCAGTACGTC.

This clone was observed once. This chain links TRBV3-1 (or the pseudogene TRBV3-2) with TRBJ1-1; D is ambiguous. V was trimmed by 4 bases and J by 5 bases, leaving 8 bases between them. Germline CDR1 is LGHDT and CDR2 is YNNKEL (reference sequence). The CDR3 is 12 residues long. CDR3 coding DNA: TGTGCCAGCAGCCTGGCGGGAACTGAAGCTTTCTTT. Protein sequence: CASSLAGTEAFF.

The chain uses TRBV27 and TRBJ2-2, with D uncertain. Germline loops: CDR1 MNHEY, CDR2 SMNVEV (reference sequence). Trimming took 5 bases from V and 3 from J, leaving 4 bases between them. The CDR3 length is 12 residues. The CDR3 DNA sequence: TGTGCCAGCAGTCGGGACACCGGGGAGCTGTTTTTT. Its translation is CASSRDTGELFF.

The rearrangement uses TRBV29-1 and TRBJ1-1; no definite D call. Trimming left V 5 bases short and J 1 base short, with 14 bases between. There are 14 residues in the CDR3. Germline-derived CDR1 and CDR2 are SQVTM and ANQGSEA. The CDR3 reads CSVRRSTPNTEAFF. CDR3 nucleotides: TGCAGCGTTCGGAGGAGCACCCCGAACACTGAAGCTTTCTTT.

This chain links TRBV6-4 with TRBJ2-1, with D uncertain. V was shortened by 5 bases and J by 5 bases, with 7 bases between the two germline ends. The CDR3 covers 12 residues. The germline V gene encodes CDR1 MRHNA and CDR2 SNTAGT. Here the CDR3 DNA reads TGTGCCAGCAGTTCGACTGACAATGAGCAGTTCTTC. Its protein product is CASSSTDNEQFF.

The V call is TRBV27, the J call TRBJ2-3; 11 bases line up with TRBD2. V trimming: 1 base; J trimming: 2 bases; junction bases outside the gene matches: 14. CDR1 and CDR2 from the germline V gene are MNHEY and SMNVEV (reference sequence). This CDR3 has 20 amino acids. For the CDR3, the DNA is TGTGCCAGCAGTTTATATCCGCCTGTACTAGCGGGGGCTTACACAGATACGCAGTATTTT. It encodes CASSLYPPVLAGAYTDTQYF.

This clone came up once. Other DNA sequences in this specimen translate into the identical CDR3. V and J are TRBV9 and TRBJ1-5; 7 bases map to TRBD1. This CDR3 comprises 14 residues. In germline, CDR1 is SGDLS, CDR2 YYNGEE. J gave up 0 bases and V 3 bases, and 0 bases lay outside the gene matches. CDR3 coding DNA: TGTGCCAGCAGCGGACAGGGTAGCAATCAGCCCCAGCATTTT. Translating gives CASSGQGSNQPQHF.

The V and J genes are TRBV5-1 and TRBJ2-2; D gene ambiguous. In germline, CDR1 is SGHRS, CDR2 YFSETQ. V gave up 7 bases and J gave up 1 base, with 11 bases separating them. This CDR3 is 14 amino acids long. This chain's CDR3 is CASSLLLNTGELFF. The CDR3 DNA follows: TGCGCCAGCTCTCTACTTCTGAACACCGGGGAGCTGTTTTTT. Looking up the rest from reference TRBV5-1 and TRBJ2-2 gives the full variable domain: KAGVTQTPRYLIKTRGQQVTLSCSPISGHRSVSWYQQTPGQGLQFLFEYFSETQRNKGNFPGRFSGRQFSNSRSEMNVSTLELGDSALYLCASSLLLNTGELFFGEGSRLTVL.

The V gene is TRBV9, the J gene TRBJ2-2; perhaps TRBD1 as D (5 bases). The germline V gene encodes CDR1 SGDLS and CDR2 YYNGEE. Trimming stripped 3 bases from V and 9 bases from J, with 6 bases between. This CDR3 region has 11 residues. CDR3: CASSGGWELFF. CDR3 bases: TGTGCCAGCAGCGGGGGCTGGGAGCTGTTTTTT. Full variable domain (missing parts from reference TRBV9 and TRBJ2-2): DSGVTQTPKHLITATGQRVTLRCSPRSGDLSVYWYQQSLDQGLQFLIQYYNGEERAKGNILERFSAQQFPDLHSELNLSSLELGDSALYFCASSGGWELFFGEGSRLTVL.

The chain uses TRBV7-9 and TRBJ1-3, with D possibly being TRBD1 (5 bases). The CDR3 runs to 16 residues. The germline V gene encodes CDR1 SEHNR and CDR2 FQNEAQ (reference sequence). Trimming took 0 bases from V and 3 from J, leaving 12 bases between them. The DNA of the CDR3 is TGTGCCAGCAGCTTAGCGGCAGGGAATGATGGAAACACCATATATTTT. Encoded protein: CASSLAAGNDGNTIYF.

The J gene is TRBJ1-1, the V gene TRBV5-6, with TRBD1 as a possible D gene (6 bases). CDR3 length: 13 amino acids. Trimming took off 1 base at V and 6 bases at J, with 10 bases between the two ends. Germline CDR1 SGHDT, CDR2 YYEEEE. The CDR3 bases are TGTGCCAGCAGCTTGTCCAGGGGACCTGAAGCTTTCTTT. It specifies CASSLSRGPEAFF.

This clone was detected only once. The chain combines TRBV25-1 with TRBJ1-4, with D possibly matching TRBD1 (6 bases). V lost 2 bases and J lost 8, with 15 bases in between. Per the germline V gene, CDR1 is MGHDK and CDR2 is SYGVNS. The CDR3 consists of 15 residues. CDR3 residues: CASSENWGGTEKLFF. CDR3 nucleotide sequence: TGTGCCAGCAGTGAAAATTGGGGGGGCACCGAAAAACTGTTTTTT.

This clone occurred many times. The rearrangement joins TRBV2 to TRBJ1-1; D unclear. In germline, CDR1 is SNHLY, CDR2 FYNNEI. The V and J ends lost 4 bases and 2 bases respectively, with 8 bases between them. The CDR3 covers 13 residues. For the CDR3, the DNA is TGTGCCAGCAGTGTGTCAGATAACACTGAAGCTTTCTTT. Translating it yields CASSVSDNTEAFF.

The V gene is TRBV5-1, the J gene TRBJ2-5; TRBD2 matches at 11 bases. Trimming took 0 bases from V and 3 from J; bases not matched to a gene: 10. CDR3 length: 18 amino acids. The germline V gene encodes CDR1 SGHRS and CDR2 YFSETQ. The CDR3 here is CASSLVPFSGGAEETQYF. The DNA of the CDR3 is TGCGCCAGCAGCTTGGTCCCCTTTAGCGGGGGGGCTGAAGAGACCCAGTACTTC.

This chain links TRBV24-1 with TRBJ1-2; 11 bases line up with TRBD1. Trimming at V came to 4 bases and at J to 3 bases, leaving 6 bases not matched to a gene. CDR1 and CDR2 (germline): KGHDR, SFDVKD. The CDR3 has 16 amino acids. Here the CDR3 DNA reads TGTGCCACCAGTGAGGACAGGGGGCGCGGGTACTATGGCTACACCTTC. It specifies CATSEDRGRGYYGYTF.